Shown below are 12 T cell receptor beta chains from a single sample sequenced in a study of blood T cell repertoires in COVID-19. Clones were read by immunoSEQ multiplex PCR, and TCRdb kept only the in-frame ones, dropping some. In the table there are some 340,000 clones, around nine tenths of which are singletons. The sequencing input was PBMCs or T cells enriched from blood (not recorded which). The source of these receptors is a woman in her 30s who had been exposed to COVID-19.

The gene calls are TRBV6-4 and TRBJ1-2, with 9 bases identical to TRBD1. In germline, CDR1 is MRHNA, CDR2 SNTAGT. The CDR3 sequence is 17 residues long. J was trimmed by 4 bases and V by 8 bases; bases with no gene match: 17. CDR3 DNA: TGTGCCAGCGCCTACTCACAGGGGGCGCTACTAATCTATGGCTACACCTTC. Translated: CASAYSQGALLIYGYTF.

The chain has TRBV4-3 and TRBJ1-4, with 7 positions matching TRBD1. Germline V lookup: CDR1 LGHNA, CDR2 YSLEER. Losses at the gene ends were 1 base for V and 3 bases for J; bases not matched to a gene: 2. This CDR3 contains 15 residues. This CDR3 is CASSQVTGANEKLFF. The CDR3 nucleotides read TGCGCCAGCAGCCAAGTTACAGGGGCTAATGAAAAACTGTTTTTT.

V usage is TRBV6-5 and J usage is TRBJ1-4; D may be TRBD1 (5 bases). The CDR3 extends over 15 amino acids. Between the trimmed V and J ends, which lost 0 bases and 0 bases, there was a span of 5 bases. CDR1 and CDR2 from the germline V gene are MNHEY and SVGAGI. The CDR3 spells CASSYSRATNEKLFF. CDR3 nucleotide sequence: TGTGCCAGCAGTTACTCCAGGGCAACTAATGAAAAACTGTTTTTT.

Of note for this clone: The same CDR3 arises from other DNA sequences in this sample as well. The chain combines TRBV3-1 (or the pseudogene TRBV3-2) with TRBJ1-2; no clear D gene. The V end was cut by 0 bases, the J end by 4 bases, with 3 bases between. Germline V lookup: CDR1 LGHDT, CDR2 YNNKEL (reference sequence). This CDR3 is built from 12 residues. The CDR3, as DNA: TGTGCCAGCAGCCAAGATCTCTATGGCTACACCTTC. Translated, it gives CASSQDLYGYTF.

The CDR3 region has the DNA TGTGCCAGCAGTGAATGGGCTATCGGTAATGAAAAACTGTTTTTT. Protein sequence: CASSEWAIGNEKLFF. V usage is TRBV2 and J usage is TRBJ1-4; D is uncertain. The CDR3 runs 15 residues. Germline CDR1 SNHLY, CDR2 FYNNEI. V lost 2 bases and J 4 bases, leaving 11 bases between the germline ends.

This chain uses TRBV25-1 with TRBJ2-2; 12 bases agree with TRBD2. With 4 bases clipped from V and 7 bases from J, the junction kept 13 bases outside the gene matches. Germline V gene sequence: CDR1 MGHDK, CDR2 SYGVNS. The CDR3 has 18 amino acids. CDR3 sequence: CASSGTLAGGPLIGELFF. CDR3 nucleotide sequence: TGTGCCAGCAGTGGGACCCTAGCGGGGGGGCCCCTAATCGGGGAGCTGTTTTTT.

The genes are TRBV5-5 and TRBJ1-2; TRBD1 matches at 7 bases. The germline CDR1 and CDR2 sequences are SGHKS and YYEKEE (reference sequence). J was trimmed by 7 bases and V by 4 bases; bases with no gene match: 13. The CDR3 length is 15 residues. For the CDR3, the DNA is TGTGCCAGCAGCCCCCTTATTGACAGGGTTTCTGGCTACACCTTC. It specifies CASSPLIDRVSGYTF.

J is TRBJ2-2 and V is TRBV6-5; 7 bases are shared with TRBD2. Germline values: CDR1 MNHEY, CDR2 SVGAGI. This CDR3 has 15 amino acids. Trimming took 7 bases from V and 6 from J; bases not matched to a gene: 11. This CDR3 is CASTPISGRPGELFF. The CDR3, as DNA: TGTGCCAGCACCCCGATTAGCGGGCGTCCCGGGGAGCTGTTTTTT.

This clone was seen a single time. Compared with germline, one end of the junction differs, possibly owing to a read error. The J gene is TRBJ1-4, the V gene TRBV5-1, with 7 bases matching TRBD1. The germline V gene has CDR1 SGHRS and CDR2 YFSETQ. The CDR3 has 14 amino acids. CDR3 coding DNA: TGCACCAGCAGCTGGGACAGTTTTGATGAAAAACTGTTTTTT. This gives the protein CTSSWDSFDEKLFF.

The chain is built from TRBV6-6 and TRBJ2-7; D remains ambiguous. Germline V gives CDR1 MNHNY, CDR2 SVGAGI (reference sequence). The CDR3 runs 12 residues. V shed 5 bases and J shed 1 base, with 6 bases lying between them. The CDR3 is CASSTGSYEQYF. CDR3 DNA: TGTGCCAGCAGTACCGGTTCCTACGAGCAGTACTTC.

The chain joins TRBV19 to TRBJ1-2; no clear D. Germline loops: CDR1 LNHDA, CDR2 SQIVND (reference sequence). Trimming cost V 2 bases and J 5 bases, with 9 bases left between them. The CDR3 runs to 13 residues. Here the CDR3 DNA reads TGTGCCAGTAGTATACAGGCCGATTATGGCTACACCTTC. Protein product: CASSIQADYGYTF.

The chain couples TRBV5-6 to TRBJ2-2, with D unresolved. Trimming removed 0 bases at V and 4 bases at J, with 13 bases between. CDR1 SGHDT and CDR2 YYEEEE come from the germline V gene. CDR3 length: 16 residues. The CDR3 nucleotides are TGTGCCAGCAGCTTGGCCGGGTTCGGCGTCACCGGGGAGCTGTTTTTT. Encoded protein: CASSLAGFGVTGELFF. Based on the CDR3 plus reference TRBV5-6 and TRBJ2-2, the full variable domain is DAGVTQSPTHLIKTRGQQVTLRCSPKSGHDTVSWYQQALGQGPQFIFQYYEEEERQRGNFPDRFSGHQFPNYSSELNVNALLLGDSALYLCASSLAGFGVTGELFFGEGSRLTVL.